The 32 T cell receptor beta chains reported below all come from one sample, sequenced in a study of shared clonotypes between healthy human individuals. The repertoire was sequenced with immunoSEQ multiplex PCR; TCRdb's copy has only in-frame clones and lacks some. Of around 700,000 clones in the sample, roughly 72% were seen once. Sequencing was carried out using memory CD4+ T cells sorted from blood. Subset defined: CD45RA-negative fraction. All receptors derive from a woman aged 25-40 years in good health.

The V and J genes are TRBV15 and TRBJ2-5; the D gene is possibly TRBD2 (5 bases). The CDR3 is 14 amino acids. V was trimmed by 0 bases and J by 5 bases, leaving 10 bases between them. Germline V gene lookup returns CDR1 LNHNV and CDR2 YYDKDF (reference sequence). The CDR3 DNA reads as TGTGCCACCAGCAGAGATGTGGGCGGGGAGACCCAGTACTTC. Encoded protein: CATSRDVGGETQYF. Drawing the rest from reference TRBV15 and TRBJ2-5, the complete variable domain is DAMVIQNPRYQVTQFGKPVTLSCSQTLNHNVMYWYQQKSSQAPKLLFHYYDKDFNNEADTPDNFQSRRPNTSFCFLDIRSPGLGDTAMYLCATSRDVGGETQYFGPGTRLLVL.

CDR3 sequence (DNA): TGTGCCAGCAGCGGCGCGGGAGGCTACGAGCAGTACTTC. Translated, it gives CASSGAGGYEQYF. The chain carries TRBV6-1 and TRBJ2-7; 8 bases are a match to TRBD2. This CDR3 region has 13 residues. The germline CDR1 and CDR2 sequences are MNHNS and SASEGT. The V segment lost 6 bases and the J segment 3 bases; nucleotides outside the gene matches: 4.

Concerning this clone: Other DNA sequences within the sample encode an identical CDR3. The rearrangement uses TRBV7-2 and TRBJ2-7; D not resolved. V dropped 5 bases and J dropped 0 bases, with 11 bases sitting between them. This CDR3 is 14 amino acids long. CDR1 is SGHTA and CDR2 is FQGNSA in the germline V gene. CDR3 nucleotides: TGTGCCAGCAGCCCGCAGCGAGACTCCTACGAGCAGTACTTC. This codes for CASSPQRDSYEQYF.

This clone appeared a few times. V is TRBV6-5 and J is TRBJ1-5, with D maybe TRBD1 (6 bases). The CDR3 runs 14 residues. Trimming cost V 2 bases and J 7 bases, with 12 bases left between them. The germline CDR1 and CDR2 sequences are MNHEY and SVGAGI. CDR3 residues: CASSYANQGQPQHF. CDR3 DNA sequence: TGTGCCAGCAGTTACGCTAACCAGGGGCAGCCCCAGCATTTT.

On this clone itself: One end of the junction is discordant with germline, which a read error may explain. The chain employs TRBV6-5 and TRBJ1-2; D unresolved. Germline V lookup: CDR1 MNHEY, CDR2 SVGAGI. This CDR3 contains 13 residues. This CDR3 is CASSYSIAGGFYF. The CDR3 coding sequence is TGTGCCAGCAGTTACTCGATCGCAGGCGGTTTTTACTTC.

In regard to this clone: This may come from a read error, since a much larger clone is one base off. V is TRBV6-5 and J is TRBJ2-1, with D perhaps TRBD1 (6 bases). The CDR3 contains 13 residues. Trimming took 6 bases from V and 4 from J, leaving 10 bases between them. Germline-derived CDR1 and CDR2 are MNHEY and SVGAGI. CDR3: CASSPGHYNEQFF. CDR3 in DNA: TGTGCCAGCAGCCCGGGACATTACAATGAGCAGTTCTTC.

This chain uses TRBV5-1 with TRBJ1-1; no clear D gene. The CDR3 runs 13 residues. Germline loops: CDR1 SGHRS, CDR2 YFSETQ. V was shortened by 4 bases and J by 1 base, with 8 bases between the two germline ends. CDR3 sequence (DNA): TGCGCCAGCAGCCGAGAGGGGAACACTGAAGCTTTCTTT. Translating gives CASSREGNTEAFF.

The rearrangement uses TRBV11-2 and TRBJ2-7, with TRBD2 identical over 8 bases. The ends lost 5 bases at V and 3 bases at J; junction bases unmatched: 9. Germline CDR1 is SGHAT and CDR2 is FQNNGV. This CDR3 comprises 15 residues. For the CDR3, the DNA is TGTGCCAGCAGCATCTCCACGGGACTAGACTACGAGCAGTACTTC. The encoded protein is CASSISTGLDYEQYF. Full variable domain (rest looked up from reference TRBV11-2 and TRBJ2-7): EAGVAQSPRYKIIEKRQSVAFWCNPISGHATLYWYQQILGQGPKLLIQFQNNGVVDDSQLPKDRFSAERLKGVDSTLKIQPAKLEDSAVYLCASSISTGLDYEQYFGPGTRLTVT.

This clone was seen many times. Other DNA sequences in the same sample also yield this CDR3. The V gene is TRBV28, the J gene TRBJ2-7, with 11 bases lining up with TRBD1. The trim removed 8 bases at V and 3 bases at J, leaving 3 bases unmatched. Germline V gene lookup returns CDR1 MDHEN and CDR2 SYDVKM. The CDR3 is made up of 13 amino acids. The CDR3 region is CASRGQGVYEQYF. In DNA, the CDR3 is TGTGCCAGCCGGGGACAGGGGGTCTACGAGCAGTACTTC.

This clone has just a few counts. The chain joins TRBV5-4 to TRBJ2-5; 7 positions agree with TRBD2. V lost 2 bases, J lost 5 bases, and 9 bases stayed unmatched. Germline CDR1 and CDR2: SGHNT and YYREEE (reference sequence). The length of the CDR3 is 15 residues. The CDR3 DNA is TGTGCCAGCAGCTTACCCGGACTAGTAGTGGAGACCCAGTACTTC. Its translation is CASSLPGLVVETQYF.

Written as DNA, the CDR3 is TGTGCCAGCAGCGTGAGCGGGAGGTCCCCCTACGAGCAGTACTTC. As protein: CASSVSGRSPYEQYF. This rearrangement joins TRBV6-1 to TRBJ2-7, with 9 bases fitting TRBD2. After removal of 6 bases from V and 2 bases from J, the junction contained 8 bases not matched to a gene. The germline V gene has CDR1 MNHNS and CDR2 SASEGT. This CDR3 is 15 amino acids long.

The chain recombines TRBV19 with TRBJ1-5, with D possibly being TRBD1 (5 bases). The germline CDR1 and CDR2 sequences are LNHDA and SQIVND (reference sequence). The germline V and J ends were trimmed by 5 bases and 5 bases, with 10 bases remaining between them. The CDR3 consists of 13 residues. The CDR3, as DNA: TGTGCCAGTAGTGTTGACAGCTATCAGCCCCAGCATTTT. Translated, it gives CASSVDSYQPQHF.

The DNA of the CDR3 is TGTGCCAGCAGCCAGACAGGAAATCAGCCCCAGCATTTT. This translates into CASSQTGNQPQHF. The chain couples TRBV7-9 to TRBJ1-5, with a weak D call TRBD1 (6 bases). Trimming left V 5 bases short and J 4 bases short, with 9 bases between. Per the germline V gene, CDR1 is SEHNR and CDR2 is FQNEAQ (reference sequence). CDR3 length equals 13 residues.

Of note for this clone: Other DNA sequences from this sample encode an identical CDR3 as well. The genes are TRBV2 and TRBJ2-1; 10 positions match TRBD2. The CDR3 is made up of 15 amino acids. V lost 3 bases, J lost 6 bases, and 5 bases stayed unmatched. Germline CDR1 SNHLY, CDR2 FYNNEI. The chain's CDR3 is CASSDFLAGVNEQFF. In DNA form, the CDR3 reads TGTGCCAGCAGTGATTTCCTAGCGGGAGTCAATGAGCAGTTCTTC.

Turning to this clone: Other nucleotide sequences from this sample produce the same CDR3. The chain employs TRBV5-1 and TRBJ1-1; D uncertain. This CDR3 is built from 12 residues. Trimming took off 0 bases at V and 3 bases at J, with 3 bases between the two ends. Germline-derived CDR1 and CDR2 are SGHRS and YFSETQ. The CDR3 bases are TGCGCCAGCAGCTTGGGGGACACTGAAGCTTTCTTT. It codes for CASSLGDTEAFF. The full variable domain, its missing parts supplied by reference TRBV5-1 and TRBJ1-1, is KAGVTQTPRYLIKTRGQQVTLSCSPISGHRSVSWYQQTPGQGLQFLFEYFSETQRNKGNFPGRFSGRQFSNSRSEMNVSTLELGDSALYLCASSLGDTEAFFGQGTRLTVV.

This clone came up once. V is TRBV4-2 and J is TRBJ2-6; D tentatively fits TRBD1 or TRBD2 (5 bases each). V was cut by 0 bases and J by 2 bases, with 8 bases left in between. Germline CDR1 LGHNA, CDR2 YNFKEQ. The CDR3 consists of 16 residues. The CDR3 protein is CASSQDSGPGANVLTF. CDR3 sequence (DNA): TGTGCCAGCAGCCAAGATTCGGGACCTGGGGCCAACGTCCTGACTTTC.

The J gene is TRBJ2-6, the V gene TRBV2, with D perhaps matching TRBD2 (5 bases). V was clipped by 4 bases and J by 0 bases, with 10 bases between them. The CDR3 covers 16 residues. Germline V gene data show CDR1 as SNHLY and CDR2 as FYNNEI. The CDR3 is CASSAQRVSGANVLTF. The CDR3 region has the DNA TGTGCCAGCAGTGCACAGAGGGTCTCTGGGGCCAACGTCCTGACTTTC.

About this clone itself: Other DNA sequences in this specimen translate into the identical CDR3. The chain uses TRBV2 and TRBJ1-4; 8 bases match TRBD1. This CDR3 is 14 amino acids long. CDR1 and CDR2 (germline): SNHLY, FYNNEI. With 2 bases clipped from V and 6 bases from J, the junction kept 2 bases outside the gene matches. The CDR3 nucleotides read TGTGCCAGCAGTGAATTACAGGGGGATGAAAAACTGTTTTTT. This codes for CASSELQGDEKLFF. Combining the CDR3 with reference TRBV2 and TRBJ1-4 gives the whole variable domain EPEVTQTPSHQVTQMGQEVILRCVPISNHLYFYWYRQILGQKVEFLVSFYNNEISEKSEIFDDQFSVERPDGSNFTLKIRSTKLEDSAMYFCASSELQGDEKLFFGSGTQLSVL.

The rearrangement links TRBV18 to TRBJ2-1; D may match TRBD1 or TRBD2 (5 bases each). The CDR3 loop spans 14 amino acids. The germline V gene encodes CDR1 KGHSH and CDR2 LQKENI. V dropped 1 base and J dropped 10 bases, with 14 bases sitting between them. CDR3 DNA: TGTGCCAGCTCACCACGTCCTCCCGGGGACGAGCAGTTCTTC. It is translated as CASSPRPPGDEQFF.

The V gene is TRBV5-1, the J gene TRBJ2-2; D possibly matches TRBD1 or TRBD2 (6 bases each). The length of the CDR3 is 15 residues. V was clipped by 4 bases and J by 2 bases, with 12 bases between them. The V gene's germline CDR1 is SGHRS and CDR2 YFSETQ. This chain's CDR3 is CASSADGGNTGELFF. CDR3 in DNA: TGCGCCAGCAGCGCCGACGGGGGCAACACCGGGGAGCTGTTTTTT.

V and J are TRBV27 and TRBJ2-1; 14 bases agree with TRBD2. The CDR3 sequence is 14 residues long. V lost 6 bases, J lost 8 bases, and 3 bases stayed unmatched. Per the germline V gene, CDR1 is MNHEY and CDR2 is SMNVEV (reference sequence). The CDR3 nucleotides read TGTGCCAGCAGGGGACTAGCGGGAGAATATGAGCAGTTCTTC. Translating gives CASRGLAGEYEQFF.

This chain connects TRBV4-2 to TRBJ2-1, with 10 nucleotides matching TRBD2. The CDR3 is 15 residues long. Germline V gene data show CDR1 as LGHNA and CDR2 as YNFKEQ. V trimming: 1 base; J trimming: 5 bases; junction bases outside the gene matches: 2. As DNA, the CDR3 is TGTGCCAGCAGCCAAGGGACTAGCGGAAACAATGAGCAGTTCTTC. It translates to CASSQGTSGNNEQFF.

This rearrangement joins TRBV6-1 to TRBJ1-1; D remains unclear. Trimming removed 1 base from V and 5 bases from J, with 8 bases in between. This CDR3 contains 13 residues. Germline V gene lookup returns CDR1 MNHNS and CDR2 SASEGT. The CDR3 nucleotides read TGTGCCAGCAGTGAAGTGTTAGTAACTGAAGCTTTCTTT. It translates to CASSEVLVTEAFF.

The chain recombines TRBV14 with TRBJ2-7; tentatively, D is TRBD2 (6 bases). CDR1 and CDR2 from the germline V gene are SGHDN and FVKESK. The ends were cut back, 3 bases at V and 2 bases at J, with 14 bases in the middle. This CDR3 comprises 15 residues. The DNA for the CDR3 is TGTGCCAGCAGCCAGGGACTTCCAACGGCCTACGAGCAGTACTTC. It is translated as CASSQGLPTAYEQYF. Together with reference TRBV14 and TRBJ2-7, the CDR3 gives the full variable domain: EAGVTQFPSHSVIEKGQTVTLRCDPISGHDNLYWYRRVMGKEIKFLLHFVKESKQDESGMPNNRFLAERTGGTYSTLKVQPAELEDSGVYFCASSQGLPTAYEQYFGPGTRLTVT.

This chain connects TRBV28 to TRBJ1-5; D uncertain. This CDR3 spans 16 amino acids. Germline V gene data show CDR1 as MDHEN and CDR2 as SYDVKM. V lost 2 bases and J 4 bases, leaving 15 bases between the germline ends. CDR3 sequence reads: CASSLPQPAVNQPQHF. The CDR3 bases are TGTGCCAGCAGTTTACCCCAACCGGCGGTGAATCAGCCCCAGCATTTT.

This clone was seen just once. V is TRBV7-8 and J is TRBJ2-5, with 13 bases matching TRBD2. This CDR3 has 18 amino acids. Trimming cost V 8 bases and J 0 bases; bases outside gene matches: 12. Germline values: CDR1 SGHVS, CDR2 FQNEAQ. This CDR3 reads CASAPRLAGGPYQETQYF. Here the CDR3 DNA reads TGTGCCAGCGCTCCCCGACTAGCGGGGGGCCCCTACCAAGAGACCCAGTACTTC. Full variable domain (outside the CDR3, taken from reference TRBV7-8 and TRBJ2-5): GAGVSQSPRYKVAKRGQDVALRCDPISGHVSLFWYQQALGQGPEFLTYFQNEAQLDKSGLPSDRFFAERPEGSVSTLKIQRTQQEDSAVYLCASAPRLAGGPYQETQYFGPGTRLLVL.

The rearrangement links TRBV7-9 to TRBJ1-1; no clear D. The germline V and J ends were trimmed by 0 bases and 1 base, with 15 bases remaining between them. This CDR3 is built from 17 residues. CDR1 SEHNR and CDR2 FQNEAQ come from the germline V gene (reference sequence). CDR3 sequence: CASSLAAGFPWNTEAFF. CDR3 bases: TGTGCCAGCAGCTTAGCCGCAGGCTTTCCCTGGAACACTGAAGCTTTCTTT. Variable domain in full (rest from reference TRBV7-9 and TRBJ1-1): DTGVSQNPRHKITKRGQNVTFRCDPISEHNRLYWYRQTLGQGPEFLTYFQNEAQLEKSRLLSDRFSAERPKGSFSTLEIQRTEQGDSAMYLCASSLAAGFPWNTEAFFGQGTRLTVV.

CDR3 nucleotide sequence: TGTGCCAGCAGCCGATCTGGGGGAGGAACCCACGAGCAGTACTTC. This encodes CASSRSGGGTHEQYF. V usage is TRBV4-2 and J usage is TRBJ2-7; D perhaps matches TRBD2 (6 bases). Looked up from germline, CDR1 is LGHNA and CDR2 is YNFKEQ. V lost 4 bases, J lost 5 bases, and 18 bases lay in between. CDR3 length: 15 amino acids.

The chain has TRBV19 and TRBJ2-1; D possibly matches TRBD1 or TRBD2 (5 bases each). This CDR3 region has 13 residues. The germline V and J ends were trimmed by 8 bases and 10 bases, with 18 bases remaining between them. The V gene's germline CDR1 is LNHDA and CDR2 SQIVND (reference sequence). The CDR3 here is CASGVGTVREQFF. The CDR3 DNA reads as TGTGCCAGTGGGGTCGGGACCGTACGGGAGCAGTTCTTC.

The chain carries TRBV7-8 and TRBJ2-2; the D gene is possibly TRBD2 (6 bases). Trimming stripped 5 bases from V and 6 bases from J, with 16 bases between. The germline gives CDR1 SGHVS, CDR2 FQNEAQ. The CDR3 runs to 15 residues. The CDR3 DNA sequence: TGTGCCAGCAGCAGACGGGACTCCCAGGCCGGGGAGCTGTTTTTT. It specifies CASSRRDSQAGELFF.

The V and J genes are TRBV28 and TRBJ1-2; 8 bases align to TRBD1. Germline CDR1 and CDR2: MDHEN and SYDVKM. V was clipped by 5 bases and J by 3 bases; unmatched bases: 5. The CDR3 spans 14 residues. This CDR3 reads CASSQGAQYYGYTF. The CDR3, as DNA: TGTGCCAGCAGTCAGGGGGCGCAATACTATGGCTACACCTTC.

The CDR3 DNA sequence: TGCGCCAGCAGCACCCTCCCGGGACAGGGATGGACCGGGGAGCTGTTTTTT. This sequence encodes CASSTLPGQGWTGELFF. This chain uses TRBV5-1 with TRBJ2-2; TRBD1 matches 9 bases. The V segment lost 4 bases and the J segment 5 bases; nucleotides outside the gene matches: 12. CDR1 and CDR2 from the germline V gene are SGHRS and YFSETQ. This CDR3 region has 17 residues.